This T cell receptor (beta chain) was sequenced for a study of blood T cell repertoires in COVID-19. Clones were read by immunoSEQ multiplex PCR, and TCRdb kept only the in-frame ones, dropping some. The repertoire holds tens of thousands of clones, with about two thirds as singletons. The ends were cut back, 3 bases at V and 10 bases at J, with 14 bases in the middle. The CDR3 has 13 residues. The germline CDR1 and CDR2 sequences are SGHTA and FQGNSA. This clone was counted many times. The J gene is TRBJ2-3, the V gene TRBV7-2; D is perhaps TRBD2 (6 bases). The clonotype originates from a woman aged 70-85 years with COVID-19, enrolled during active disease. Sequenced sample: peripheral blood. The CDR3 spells CASSLGLDSAQYF. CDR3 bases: TGTGCCAGCAGCTTGGGACTGGATTCGGCGCAGTATTTT.